The table lists the clone carrying this TCR beta chain with a few counts. Its antigen is still unknown. This PCR relied on a set of 60 Vbeta primers and 13 Jbeta primers. Sequenced by immunoSEQ multiplex PCR; TCRdb stores in-frame clones only, minus some. The data hold about 140,000 clones, with around 78% observed a single time. This specimen comes from a study of cytomegalovirus exposure and HLA in healthy donors. Looking at the study overall: The roughly 100 million unique TCR beta sequences, from 150 million to 200 million T cells, were found by an earlier analysis. Points from the study as a whole: The presence/absence work took it that sequencing depth was about the same across donors.

Nominally healthy donors provided the samples, though records likely missed some immune exposures. The V gene end was trimmed by 0 bases and the J gene end by 3 bases; junction bases not matched to a gene: 3. This CDR3 is built from 14 residues. Germline V gene data show CDR1 as SGHNT and CDR2 as YYREEE (reference sequence). The source of this sequence is a woman under 30 in good health and CMV-seropositive. The chain uses TRBV5-4 and TRBJ2-7; 7 nucleotides agree with TRBD1. Material: PBMCs. CDR3 residues: CASSLAAGGYEQYF. For the CDR3, the DNA is TGTGCCAGCAGCTTGGCGGCAGGGGGCTACGAGCAGTACTTC.